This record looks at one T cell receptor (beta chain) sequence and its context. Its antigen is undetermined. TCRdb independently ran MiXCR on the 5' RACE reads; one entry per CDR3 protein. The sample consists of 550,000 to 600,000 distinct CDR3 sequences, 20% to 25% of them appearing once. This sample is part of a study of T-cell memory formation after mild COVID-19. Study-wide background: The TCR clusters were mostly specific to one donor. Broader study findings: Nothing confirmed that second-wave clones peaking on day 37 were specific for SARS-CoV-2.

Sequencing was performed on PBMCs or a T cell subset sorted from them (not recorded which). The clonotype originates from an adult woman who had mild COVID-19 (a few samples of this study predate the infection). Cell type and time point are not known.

In DNA, the CDR3 is TGTGCCAGTAGTATTCTGGACAGATACAATGAGCAGTTCTTC. Its translation: CASSILDRYNEQFF. This chain connects TRBV19 to TRBJ2-1, with D possibly matching TRBD1 (6 bases). The CDR3 is 14 amino acids. The germline V and J ends were trimmed by 3 bases and 4 bases, with 10 bases remaining between them. CDR1 and CDR2 (germline): LNHDA, SQIVND (reference sequence).